Following are 3 T cell receptor beta chains from one sample sequenced in a study of blood T cell repertoires in COVID-19. Assay used: immunoSEQ multiplex PCR; TCRdb lists only in-frame clones, some missing. The table has hundreds of thousands of clones, 89% seen once. Sample: peripheral blood. These receptors were collected from a man between 60 and 75 years old who had recovered from COVID-19.

J is TRBJ2-1 and V is TRBV5-1, with 9 bases identical to TRBD2. CDR1 is SGHRS and CDR2 is YFSETQ in the germline V gene. The CDR3 spans 14 residues. V trimming: 2 bases; J trimming: 6 bases; junction bases outside the gene matches: 3. In nucleotides, the CDR3 is TGCGCCAGCAGCTTAGCGGGAGGATCCAATGAGCAGTTCTTC. Protein product: CASSLAGGSNEQFF.

This sequence joins TRBV2 and TRBJ2-7, with D possibly being TRBD1 (6 bases). V was clipped by 7 bases and J by 3 bases, with 16 bases between them. The germline V gene encodes CDR1 SNHLY and CDR2 FYNNEI. The CDR3 spans 14 residues. The CDR3 loop reads CASNLQGPIYEQYF. The CDR3 region has the DNA TGTGCCAGCAACTTACAGGGTCCCATCTACGAGCAGTACTTC.

This chain links TRBV6-5 with TRBJ2-2, with D perhaps TRBD2 (5 bases). Germline V gene lookup returns CDR1 MNHEY and CDR2 SVGAGI. This CDR3 contains 15 residues. V was pared by 5 bases and J by 6 bases, with 16 bases between. Written as DNA, the CDR3 is TGTGCCAGCAGTCTGGCTAGGGAGTTCGCCGGGGAGCTGTTTTTT. Its translation is CASSLAREFAGELFF.